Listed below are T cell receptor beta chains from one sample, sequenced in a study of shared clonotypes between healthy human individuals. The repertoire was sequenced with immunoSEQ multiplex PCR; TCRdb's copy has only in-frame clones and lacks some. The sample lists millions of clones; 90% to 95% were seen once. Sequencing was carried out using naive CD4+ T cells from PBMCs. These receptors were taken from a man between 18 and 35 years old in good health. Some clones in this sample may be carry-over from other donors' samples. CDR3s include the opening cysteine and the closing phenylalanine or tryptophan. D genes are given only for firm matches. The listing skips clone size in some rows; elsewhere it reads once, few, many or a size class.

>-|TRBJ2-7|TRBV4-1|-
CASSQEQGPYEQYF
TGCGCCAGCAGCCAGGAACAGGGACCCTACGAGCAGTACTTC
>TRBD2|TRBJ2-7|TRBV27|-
CASSLTSGSYEQYF
TGTGCCAGCAGTTTGACTAGCGGGAGTTACGAGCAGTACTTC
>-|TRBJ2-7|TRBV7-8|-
CASSLARPANPYEQYF
TGTGCCAGCAGCTTAGCGCGTCCCGCAAACCCCTACGAGCAGTACTTC
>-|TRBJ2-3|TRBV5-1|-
CASSPDSLTDTQYF
TGCGCCAGCAGCCCGGACTCCCTCACAGATACGCAGTATTTT
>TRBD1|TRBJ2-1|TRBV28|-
CASSPSGTGTAGEQFF
TGTGCCAGCAGTCCATCCGGGACAGGGACAGCCGGTGAGCAGTTCTTC
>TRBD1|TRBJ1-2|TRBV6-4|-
CASKQTGSSNYGYTF
TGTGCCAGCAAACAGACAGGGAGCTCTAACTATGGCTACACCTTC
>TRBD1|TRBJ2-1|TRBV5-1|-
CASSLPGDSQFF
TGCGCCAGCAGCTTGCCCGGGGACAGCCAGTTCTTC
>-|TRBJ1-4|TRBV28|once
CASSPAKGTGNEKLFF
TGTGCCAGCAGTCCCGCAAAAGGGACGGGCAATGAAAAACTGTTTTTT
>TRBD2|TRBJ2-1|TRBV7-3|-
CASSLGTTDLNEQFF
TGTGCCAGCAGCTTAGGGACTACCGATCTCAATGAGCAGTTCTTC
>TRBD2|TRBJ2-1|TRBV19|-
CASSGRAHNEQFF
TGTGCCAGTAGCGGGAGGGCCCACAATGAGCAGTTCTTC